This entry features one T cell receptor beta chain sequence. Its antigen is undetermined. The study ran its PCR with 60 Vbeta and 13 Jbeta primers. The repertoire was sequenced with immunoSEQ multiplex PCR; TCRdb's copy has only in-frame clones and lacks some. Of 93,000 or so clones detected, almost 80% appear once; the ten largest clones hold roughly 4%. This CDR3 spans 16 amino acids. Germline assignment: CDR1 MDHEN and CDR2 SYDVKM. Trimming took off 3 bases at V and 4 bases at J, with 16 bases between the two ends. The data originate from a study of cytomegalovirus exposure and HLA in healthy donors. Study observations and caveats: Reports state that TCR beta sequences accurately predicted most subjects' HLA-A and HLA-B alleles. Later examination showed HLA-associated TCR beta chains had greater clonal expansion than equally common others.

This receptor was taken from a man aged 50 or older in good health and CMV-seropositive. Sequenced sample: PBMCs. The rearrangement uses TRBV28 and TRBJ2-1; D uncertain. This chain's CDR3 is CASSFPGGTGYNEQFF. The CDR3 DNA reads as TGTGCCAGCAGTTTCCCCGGCGGAACCGGTTACAATGAGCAGTTCTTC.